The subject of this entry is one T cell receptor (beta chain). These data originate in a study of cytomegalovirus exposure and HLA in healthy donors. The PCR ran on 60 Vbeta and 13 Jbeta primers. Clones were read by immunoSEQ multiplex PCR, and TCRdb kept only the in-frame ones, dropping some. Of under 200,000 clones in the sample, about 72% were seen once. V dropped 4 bases and J dropped 0 bases, with 7 bases sitting between them. Germline CDR1 and CDR2: SQVTM and ANQGSEA. The CDR3 consists of 12 residues. The specimen sequenced was PBMCs. The V call is TRBV29-1, the J call TRBJ2-7; maybe TRBD1 (5 bases). The clonotype comes from a man between 25 and 39 years old in good health and CMV-seropositive. The CDR3 sequence: CSVAQGSYEQYF. The CDR3 coding sequence is TGCAGCGTTGCTCAGGGCTCCTACGAGCAGTACTTC.